This is a list of T cell receptor beta chains from one sample in a study of blood T cell repertoires in COVID-19. TCRdb's table, derived via immunoSEQ multiplex PCR, lists solely in-frame clones and lacks some. Of 200,000 or so clones listed, 80% to 90% are singletons. The sequencing input was PBMCs or T cells enriched from blood (not recorded which). The receptors here all came from a woman aged 18-35 years who had recovered from COVID-19. Each CDR3 is given with its conserved first and last residue. Fields, in order: D gene, clone size, J gene, V gene, CDR3 DNA, CDR3 protein. The D gene is left open where the match is weak. A clone size is listed for some rows: how often the clone was seen (once, few, many), or a class if it is expanded.

d_call: NA; clone_size: few; j_call: TRBJ1-5; v_call: TRBV6-1; cdr3_nt: TGTGCCAGCAGTGAAGGTCAGGGGTCGGAGCCCCAGCATTTT; cdr3_aa: CASSEGQGSEPQHF
d_call: NA; clone_size: NA; j_call: TRBJ1-1; v_call: TRBV10-3; cdr3_nt: TGTGCCATCAGGGTAACAGGGAACACTGAAGCTTTCTTT; cdr3_aa: CAIRVTGNTEAFF
d_call: NA; clone_size: NA; j_call: TRBJ2-1; v_call: TRBV5-1; cdr3_nt: TGCGCCAGCAGCTTGGATGGGGAGGTAACCAATGAGCAGTTCTTC; cdr3_aa: CASSLDGEVTNEQFF
d_call: TRBD1; clone_size: NA; j_call: TRBJ1-5; v_call: TRBV30; cdr3_nt: TGTGCCTGGGGGGGACAGGGTTATCAGCCCCAGCATTTT; cdr3_aa: CAWGGQGYQPQHF
d_call: TRBD2; clone_size: NA; j_call: TRBJ2-7; v_call: TRBV23-1; cdr3_nt: TGCGCCAGCAGTCCCCATAGCGGGGTTCACTACGAGCAGTACTTC; cdr3_aa: CASSPHSGVHYEQYF
d_call: NA; clone_size: NA; j_call: TRBJ1-1; v_call: TRBV10-3; cdr3_nt: TGTGCCATCAGGGCCGGGACTTTCGTTAACACTGAAGCTTTCTTT; cdr3_aa: CAIRAGTFVNTEAFF
d_call: TRBD1; clone_size: NA; j_call: TRBJ1-2; v_call: TRBV5-4; cdr3_nt: TGTGCCAGCAGCCCTGGGACAGGGGACTATGGCTACACCTTC; cdr3_aa: CASSPGTGDYGYTF
d_call: TRBD1; clone_size: many; j_call: TRBJ1-6; v_call: TRBV2; cdr3_nt: TGTGCCAGTGGGACAGGGATGAATTCACCCCTCCACTTT; cdr3_aa: CASGTGMNSPLHF
d_call: TRBD1; clone_size: NA; j_call: TRBJ1-6; v_call: TRBV24-1; cdr3_nt: TGTGCCACCAGTGATGGACAGGGCCGTTCACCCCTCCACTTT; cdr3_aa: CATSDGQGRSPLHF
d_call: TRBD2; clone_size: NA; j_call: TRBJ2-1; v_call: TRBV27; cdr3_nt: TGTGCCAGCAGTTCTCCGGGACTAGCTGGAGAGCAGTTCTTC; cdr3_aa: CASSSPGLAGEQFF
d_call: TRBD1; clone_size: NA; j_call: TRBJ1-2; v_call: TRBV5-1; cdr3_nt: TGCGCCAGCAAGCGGGACAGGGGTAACTATGGCTACACCTTC; cdr3_aa: CASKRDRGNYGYTF
d_call: NA; clone_size: NA; j_call: TRBJ1-2; v_call: TRBV6-5; cdr3_nt: TGTGCCAGCAGTACATCAGGGGTTAGATTCACCTTC; cdr3_aa: CASSTSGVRFTF
d_call: NA; clone_size: NA; j_call: TRBJ2-2; v_call: TRBV7-2; cdr3_nt: TGTGCCAGCAGCTTTCAGGACGGGGAGCTGTTTTTT; cdr3_aa: CASSFQDGELFF
d_call: NA; clone_size: once; j_call: TRBJ2-3; v_call: TRBV7-2; cdr3_nt: TGTGCCAGCAGCCCTCGCGGGTGGACAGGCACAGATACGCAGTATTTT; cdr3_aa: CASSPRGWTGTDTQYF
d_call: NA; clone_size: once; j_call: TRBJ1-4; v_call: TRBV6-2/TRBV6-3; cdr3_nt: TGTGCCAGCAGTTCTGGGGGCGTCGATGAAAAACTGTTTTTT; cdr3_aa: CASSSGGVDEKLFF
d_call: TRBD2; clone_size: NA; j_call: TRBJ2-3; v_call: TRBV7-2; cdr3_nt: TGTGCCAGCAGCTTAATGGGACTAGTCACAGATACGCAGTATTTT; cdr3_aa: CASSLMGLVTDTQYF
d_call: TRBD1; clone_size: NA; j_call: TRBJ1-2; v_call: TRBV6-5; cdr3_nt: TGTGCCAGCAGAACTTTGGTTCAGGGGGCGGATGGCTACACCTTC; cdr3_aa: CASRTLVQGADGYTF
d_call: TRBD1; clone_size: NA; j_call: TRBJ1-2; v_call: TRBV5-1; cdr3_nt: TGCGCCAGCAGCCCTGATGGACAGGGTGCTGGCTACACCTTC; cdr3_aa: CASSPDGQGAGYTF
d_call: TRBD1; clone_size: NA; j_call: TRBJ1-1; v_call: TRBV12-5; cdr3_nt: TGTGCTAGTGGTTTCCGACAGGGGGACACTGAAGCTTTCTTT; cdr3_aa: CASGFRQGDTEAFF
d_call: TRBD1; clone_size: NA; j_call: TRBJ1-2; v_call: TRBV28; cdr3_nt: TGTGCCAGCAGTTTAAACCAGGGGGCGCGGAGAAATGGCTACACCTTC; cdr3_aa: CASSLNQGARRNGYTF
d_call: TRBD1; clone_size: NA; j_call: TRBJ1-2; v_call: TRBV28; cdr3_nt: TGTGCCAGCAGAGGGACAGGGGGCTCACGGGGCTACACCTTC; cdr3_aa: CASRGTGGSRGYTF
d_call: NA; clone_size: NA; j_call: TRBJ1-2; v_call: TRBV11-2; cdr3_nt: TGTGCCAGCAGCCCGGAGACGGGCTCAAGGGGTGGCTTTGGCTACACCTTC; cdr3_aa: CASSPETGSRGGFGYTF
d_call: NA; clone_size: NA; j_call: TRBJ1-1; v_call: TRBV28; cdr3_nt: TGTGCCAGCAGTTCAGAGGGGGTTATGCCCTCTCTGAATGAAGCTTTCTTT; cdr3_aa: CASSSEGVMPSLNEAFF
d_call: TRBD1; clone_size: NA; j_call: TRBJ2-6; v_call: TRBV5-1; cdr3_nt: TGCGCCAGCAGCTTGGACCCCTTGTGGCGGCAGGGGGCAGCGGGGGCCAACGTCCTGACTTTC; cdr3_aa: CASSLDPLWRQGAAGANVLTF